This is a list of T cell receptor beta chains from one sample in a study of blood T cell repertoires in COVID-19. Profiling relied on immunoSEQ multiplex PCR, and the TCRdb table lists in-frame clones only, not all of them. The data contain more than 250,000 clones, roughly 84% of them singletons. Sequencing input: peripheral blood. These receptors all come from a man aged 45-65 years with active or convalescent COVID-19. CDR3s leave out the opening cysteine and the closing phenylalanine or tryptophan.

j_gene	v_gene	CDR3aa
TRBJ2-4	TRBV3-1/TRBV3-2	ASSQVPFGGKNIQY
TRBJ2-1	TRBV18	ASFSGTGDEQF
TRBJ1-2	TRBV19	ASRIQTGANYGYT
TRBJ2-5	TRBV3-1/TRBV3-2	ASSPSGGTEETQY
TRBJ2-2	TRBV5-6	ASSLLGGGDTGELF
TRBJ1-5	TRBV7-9	ASSRTGSQPQH
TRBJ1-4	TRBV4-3	ASSQDSQATNEKLF
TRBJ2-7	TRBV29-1	SVTRRGRSYEQY
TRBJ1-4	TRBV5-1	ASSYGQGGEKLF
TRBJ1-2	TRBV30	AWIKAYGYT
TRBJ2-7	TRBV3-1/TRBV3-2	ASSQVGGAYEQY
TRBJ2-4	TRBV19	ASSIDGSRDRD